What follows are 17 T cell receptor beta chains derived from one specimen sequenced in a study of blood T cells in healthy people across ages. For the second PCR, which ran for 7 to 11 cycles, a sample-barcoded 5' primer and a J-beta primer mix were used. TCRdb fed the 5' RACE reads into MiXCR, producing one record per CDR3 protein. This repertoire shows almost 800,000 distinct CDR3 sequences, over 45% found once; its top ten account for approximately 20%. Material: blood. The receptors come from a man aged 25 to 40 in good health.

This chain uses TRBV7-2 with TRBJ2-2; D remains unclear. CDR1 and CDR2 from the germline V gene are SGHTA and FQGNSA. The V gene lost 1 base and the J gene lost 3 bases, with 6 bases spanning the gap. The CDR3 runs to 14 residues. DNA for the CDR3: TGTGCCAGCAGCTTAGGAGAGTACACCGGGGAGCTGTTTTTT. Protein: CASSLGEYTGELFF. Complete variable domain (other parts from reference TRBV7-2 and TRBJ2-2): GAGVSQSPSNKVTEKGKDVELRCDPISGHTALYWYRQSLGQGLEFLIYFQGNSAPDKSGLPSDRFSAERTGGSVSTLTIQRTQQEDSAVYLCASSLGEYTGELFFGEGSRLTVL.

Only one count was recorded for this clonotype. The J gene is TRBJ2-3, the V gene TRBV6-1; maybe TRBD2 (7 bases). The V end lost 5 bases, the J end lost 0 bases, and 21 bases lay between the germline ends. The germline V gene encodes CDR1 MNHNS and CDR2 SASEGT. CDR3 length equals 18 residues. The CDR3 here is CASSITSGRGSSTDTQYF. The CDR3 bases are TGTGCCAGCAGTATAACTAGTGGGAGGGGGTCTAGCACAGATACGCAGTATTTT.

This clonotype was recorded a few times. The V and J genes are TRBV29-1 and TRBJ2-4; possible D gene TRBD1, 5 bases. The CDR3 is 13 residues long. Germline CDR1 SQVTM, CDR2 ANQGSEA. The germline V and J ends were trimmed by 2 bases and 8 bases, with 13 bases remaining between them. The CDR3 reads CSVESTGWDIQYF. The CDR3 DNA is TGCAGCGTTGAAAGTACAGGATGGGACATTCAGTACTTC.

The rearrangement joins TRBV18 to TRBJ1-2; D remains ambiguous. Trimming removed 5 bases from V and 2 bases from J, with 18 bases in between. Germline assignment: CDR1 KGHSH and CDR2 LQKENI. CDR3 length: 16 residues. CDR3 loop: CASSSSSQAPNYGYTF. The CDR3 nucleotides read TGTGCCAGCTCATCCTCCTCGCAGGCGCCCAACTATGGCTACACCTTC.

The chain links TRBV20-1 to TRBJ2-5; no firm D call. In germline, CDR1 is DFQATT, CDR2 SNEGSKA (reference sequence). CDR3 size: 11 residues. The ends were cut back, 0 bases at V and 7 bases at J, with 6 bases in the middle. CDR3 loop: CSARERGTQYF. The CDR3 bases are TGCAGTGCTAGAGAGCGTGGGACCCAGTACTTC.

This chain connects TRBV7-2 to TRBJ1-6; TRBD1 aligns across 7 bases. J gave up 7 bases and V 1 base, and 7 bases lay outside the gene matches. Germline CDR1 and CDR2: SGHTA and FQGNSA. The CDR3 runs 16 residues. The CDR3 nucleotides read TGTGCCAGCAGCTTAGTGTCGGGACAGCCCAATTCACCCCTCCACTTT. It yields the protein CASSLVSGQPNSPLHF.

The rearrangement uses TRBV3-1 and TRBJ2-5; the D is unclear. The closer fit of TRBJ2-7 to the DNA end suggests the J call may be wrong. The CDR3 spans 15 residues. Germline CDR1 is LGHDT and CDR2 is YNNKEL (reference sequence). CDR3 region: CASSQEQWGSYEQYF. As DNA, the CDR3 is TGTGCCAGCAGCCAAGAACAGTGGGGTTCGTACGAGCAGTACTTC.

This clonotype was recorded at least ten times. The CDR3 nucleotides are TGTGCCAGCAGCTTTTCACGTCAGTCTGAGCAGTTCTTC. Encoded protein: CASSFSRQSEQFF. This sequence joins TRBV7-2 and TRBJ2-1; unclear D gene. The germline V and J ends were trimmed by 3 bases and 9 bases, with 12 bases remaining between them. Germline values: CDR1 SGHTA, CDR2 FQGNSA. The CDR3 loop spans 13 amino acids.

The CDR3 sequence: CASSRDPLAKNIQYF. For the CDR3, the DNA is TGTGCCAGCAGTAGGGACCCTCTAGCCAAAAACATTCAGTACTTC. The chain is built from TRBV28 and TRBJ2-4, with D possibly being TRBD1 or TRBD2 (5 bases each). The CDR3 is 15 amino acids. Germline CDR1 reads MDHEN; CDR2 reads SYDVKM. Trimming removed 5 bases from V and 0 bases from J, with 11 bases in between.

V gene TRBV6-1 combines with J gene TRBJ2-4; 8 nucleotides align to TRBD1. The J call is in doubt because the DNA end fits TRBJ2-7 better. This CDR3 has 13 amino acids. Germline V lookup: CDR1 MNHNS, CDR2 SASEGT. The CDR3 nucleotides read TGTGCCAGCATCAGGGGGCAAGGGTACGAGCAGTACTTC. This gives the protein CASIRGQGYEQYF.

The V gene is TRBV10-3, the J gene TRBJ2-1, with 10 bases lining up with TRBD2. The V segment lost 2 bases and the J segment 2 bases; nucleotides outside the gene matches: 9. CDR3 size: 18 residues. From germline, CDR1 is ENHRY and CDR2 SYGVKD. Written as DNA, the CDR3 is TGTGCCATCAGTGAGACAGGACTAGCGGATCTTCCCTACAATGAGCAGTTCTTC. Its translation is CAISETGLADLPYNEQFF.

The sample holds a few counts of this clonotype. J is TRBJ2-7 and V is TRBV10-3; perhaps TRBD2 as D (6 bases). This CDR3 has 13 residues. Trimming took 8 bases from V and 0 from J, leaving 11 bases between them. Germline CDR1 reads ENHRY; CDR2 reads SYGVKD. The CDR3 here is CAISSSVSYEQYF. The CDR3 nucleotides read TGTGCCATCTCGTCTAGCGTCTCCTACGAGCAGTACTTC.

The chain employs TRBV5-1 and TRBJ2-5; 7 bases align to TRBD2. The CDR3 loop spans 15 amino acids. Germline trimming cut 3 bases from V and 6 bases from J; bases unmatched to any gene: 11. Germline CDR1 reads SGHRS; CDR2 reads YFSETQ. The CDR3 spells CASSSLETSRQTQYF. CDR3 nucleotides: TGCGCCAGCAGCTCTTTAGAGACTAGCAGGCAGACCCAGTACTTC.

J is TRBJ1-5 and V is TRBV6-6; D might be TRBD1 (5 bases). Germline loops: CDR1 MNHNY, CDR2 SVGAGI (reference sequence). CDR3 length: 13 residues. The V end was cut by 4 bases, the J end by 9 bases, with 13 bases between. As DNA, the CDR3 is TGTGCCAGCAGTTTCGTAGCAGGGCCGCCCCAGCATTTT. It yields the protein CASSFVAGPPQHF.

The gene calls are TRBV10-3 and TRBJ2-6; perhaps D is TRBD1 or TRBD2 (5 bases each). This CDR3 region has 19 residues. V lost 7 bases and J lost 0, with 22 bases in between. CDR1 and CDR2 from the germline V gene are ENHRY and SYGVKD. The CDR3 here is CAITGRSGDGDSGANVLTF. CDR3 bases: TGTGCCATCACCGGAAGGAGTGGGGACGGCGACTCTGGGGCCAACGTCCTGACTTTC.

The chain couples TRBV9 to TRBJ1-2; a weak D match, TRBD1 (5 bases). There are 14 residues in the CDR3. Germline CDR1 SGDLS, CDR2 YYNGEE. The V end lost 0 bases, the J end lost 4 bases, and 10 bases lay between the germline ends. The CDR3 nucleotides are TGTGCCAGCAGCGTAGGGGGACGGAGCTATGGCTACACCTTC. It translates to CASSVGGRSYGYTF.

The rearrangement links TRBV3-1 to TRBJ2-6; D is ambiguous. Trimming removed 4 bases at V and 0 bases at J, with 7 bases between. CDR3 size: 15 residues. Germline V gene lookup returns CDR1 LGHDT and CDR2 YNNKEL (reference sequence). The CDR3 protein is CASSPSLSGANVLTF. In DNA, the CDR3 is TGTGCCAGCAGCCCGTCCCTCTCTGGGGCCAACGTCCTGACTTTC.